Below, 16 T cell receptor beta chains from the same sample are listed, as sequenced in a study of shared clonotypes between healthy human individuals. Clones were sequenced by immunoSEQ multiplex PCR, and TCRdb holds only the in-frame ones, with some missing. The data contain over 850,000 clones, about four fifths of them seen just once; the ten biggest clones take up roughly 0.61%. Sequenced sample: memory CD4+ T cells from PBMCs. Stated subset: CD45RA-negative fraction. These receptors were collected from a man younger than 35 in good health. Some clones in this sample may be carry-over from other donors' samples.

This clone appeared many times. The genes are TRBV2 and TRBJ1-2; D is perhaps TRBD1 (6 bases). The V end was cut by 0 bases, the J end by 7 bases, with 18 bases between. CDR1 is SNHLY and CDR2 is FYNNEI in the germline V gene. This CDR3 is 16 amino acids long. The DNA of the CDR3 is TGTGCCAGCAGTGAAGCGGGAACAGGGTCGGGTAGTGGCTACACCTTC. Encoded protein: CASSEAGTGSGSGYTF.

The J gene is TRBJ1-1, the V gene TRBV7-2; maybe TRBD1 (6 bases). V was shortened by 5 bases and J by 3 bases, with 10 bases between the two germline ends. Germline V gene data show CDR1 as SGHTA and CDR2 as FQGNSA. This CDR3 comprises 13 residues. The CDR3 sequence is CASSLWTDTEAFF. CDR3 coding DNA: TGTGCCAGCAGCCTATGGACAGACACTGAAGCTTTCTTT.

This clone was counted a single time. V gene TRBV11-2 combines with J gene TRBJ2-7; D tentatively reads TRBD1 or TRBD2 (5 bases each). Deletions cut 3 bases from V and 6 bases from J, with 15 bases between. CDR3 length: 14 residues. Germline CDR1 reads SGHAT; CDR2 reads FQNNGV. CDR3 amino acids: CASSFEGPTLEQYF. CDR3 coding DNA: TGTGCCAGCAGCTTCGAGGGACCCACCCTCGAGCAGTACTTC.

The CDR3 region has the DNA TGTGCCAGCAGCTTAGGACAGGGATATTCCTACGAGCAGTACTTC. This codes for CASSLGQGYSYEQYF. The J gene is TRBJ2-7, the V gene TRBV7-7, with 7 bases identical to TRBD1. The CDR3 loop spans 15 amino acids. Germline V gene data show CDR1 as SSHAT and CDR2 as FNYEAQ (reference sequence). After removal of 1 base from V and 1 base from J, the junction contained 4 bases not matched to a gene. The full variable domain, rest sourced from reference TRBV7-7 and TRBJ2-7, is GAGVSQSPRYKVTKRGQDVTLRCDPISSHATLYWYQQALGQGPEFLTYFNYEAQPDKSGLPSDRFSAERPEGSISTLTIQRTEQRDSAMYRCASSLGQGYSYEQYFGPGTRLTVT.

This rearrangement joins TRBV2 to TRBJ1-2; D is undetermined. This CDR3 has 11 amino acids. Per the germline V gene, CDR1 is SNHLY and CDR2 is FYNNEI. Trimming shortened V by 3 bases and J by 10 bases, and 9 bases separated the two germline ends. CDR3 loop: CASSEFRAYTF. The CDR3 nucleotides are TGTGCCAGCAGTGAGTTCCGAGCCTACACCTTC.

The rearrangement joins TRBV27 to TRBJ1-2, with D possibly being TRBD1 (5 bases). The V gene's germline CDR1 is MNHEY and CDR2 SMNVEV (reference sequence). Trimming removed 2 bases at V and 3 bases at J, with 13 bases between. The CDR3 extends over 15 amino acids. In DNA, the CDR3 is TGTGCCAGCAGTTTAATGGGGCGGGTGGACTATGGCTACACCTTC. Translation gives CASSLMGRVDYGYTF.

This sequence joins TRBV6-5 and TRBJ2-1, with unresolved D. Germline CDR1 and CDR2: MNHEY and SVGAGI. Trimming took 0 bases from V and 2 from J, leaving 11 bases between them. The CDR3 totals 16 residues. The CDR3 DNA reads as TGTGCCAGCAGTTACTCTCCGACCTATCCCTACAATGAGCAGTTCTTC. Protein product: CASSYSPTYPYNEQFF.

V usage is TRBV19 and J usage is TRBJ2-2; either TRBD1 or TRBD2 may supply D (6 bases each). The germline V gene has CDR1 LNHDA and CDR2 SQIVND (reference sequence). The V gene lost 10 bases and the J gene lost 4 bases, with 19 bases spanning the gap. The CDR3 runs 15 residues. CDR3 sequence (DNA): TGTGCCACCAGAGGGAAGGGGGGAGGCACCGGGGAGCTGTTTTTT. As protein: CATRGKGGGTGELFF.

This clone was seen more than once but under ten times. This chain uses TRBV6-6 with TRBJ2-2; D is undetermined. V was cut by 6 bases and J by 1 base, with 6 bases left in between. CDR1 and CDR2 (germline): MNHNY, SVGAGI (reference sequence). This CDR3 is built from 13 residues. Here the CDR3 reads CASSSGNTGELFF. CDR3 DNA sequence: TGTGCCAGCAGCTCCGGGAACACCGGGGAGCTGTTTTTT.

With regard to this clone: Additional DNA sequences in this sample encode the identical CDR3. The rearrangement links TRBV5-1 to TRBJ2-2; D perhaps matches TRBD1 (6 bases). CDR1 and CDR2 (germline): SGHRS, YFSETQ. V was trimmed by 4 bases and J by 2 bases, leaving 9 bases between them. The CDR3 is 14 residues long. CDR3 DNA sequence: TGCGCCAGCAGCCCACAGGGTAACACCGGGGAGCTGTTTTTT. Its translation is CASSPQGNTGELFF.

The V and J genes are TRBV28 and TRBJ2-3, with D tentatively TRBD1 (5 bases). The CDR3 is 15 residues long. V was trimmed by 7 bases and J by 1 base, leaving 15 bases between them. Looked up from germline, CDR1 is MDHEN and CDR2 is SYDVKM. CDR3 DNA: TGTGCCAGCAATTTTATAGGCAGGGGCACAGATACGCAGTATTTT. Residues: CASNFIGRGTDTQYF.

This clone occurred once. The chain combines TRBV27 with TRBJ2-2, with a weak D call TRBD1 (6 bases). V shed 5 bases and J shed 4 bases, with 14 bases lying between them. The CDR3 totals 15 residues. CDR1 is MNHEY and CDR2 is SMNVEV in the germline V gene (reference sequence). In nucleotides, the CDR3 is TGTGCCAGCAGTCGAAGATTCAGGGGCACCGGGGAGCTGTTTTTT. Its protein is CASSRRFRGTGELFF.

Notes on this clone: Since a much larger clone is just one base distant, this may be a read error. The same CDR3 arises from other DNA sequences in this sample as well. The V call is TRBV28, the J call TRBJ1-2, with D hard to call. This CDR3 has 11 residues. V was cut by 5 bases and J by 1 base, with 2 bases left in between. Germline values: CDR1 MDHEN, CDR2 SYDVKM. The CDR3: CASSSNYGYTF. As DNA, the CDR3 is TGTGCCAGCAGTAGTAACTATGGCTACACCTTC.

This chain connects TRBV5-1 to TRBJ2-2; 9 bases are shared with TRBD2. This CDR3 has 17 amino acids. The V segment lost 4 bases and the J segment 5 bases; nucleotides outside the gene matches: 12. Germline-derived CDR1 and CDR2 are SGHRS and YFSETQ. CDR3 nucleotides: TGCGCCAGCAGCCCCCAGGCTAGCGGGAAGGGGACCGGGGAGCTGTTTTTT. It translates to CASSPQASGKGTGELFF.

The chain recombines TRBV14 with TRBJ2-2; a weak D match, TRBD2 (7 bases). CDR3 length: 15 residues. V dropped 4 bases and J dropped 5 bases, with 14 bases sitting between them. Germline V CDR1 and CDR2: SGHDN, FVKESK. The CDR3 coding sequence is TGTGCCAGCAGCCTGCGGGGGCTACCAACCGGGGAGCTGTTTTTT. Translating it yields CASSLRGLPTGELFF.

CDR3 coding DNA: TGCGCCAGCAGCCAAGAAGGAGTGCGGGAGACCCAGTACTTC. It yields the protein CASSQEGVRETQYF. The J gene is TRBJ2-5, the V gene TRBV4-3; D gene uncertain. The V gene lost 0 bases and the J gene lost 5 bases, with 10 bases spanning the gap. The CDR3 runs to 14 residues. CDR1 is LGHNA and CDR2 is YSLEER in the germline V gene.